These 17 T cell receptor beta chains came from one sample sequenced in a study of healthy donors' naive CD4 and CD8 T cells. A linear amplification protocol produced the TCR libraries from about 510 ng of total RNA. TCRdb processed the reads anew with MiXCR; each CDR3 protein has one entry. There are 180,000 or so distinct CDR3 sequences in the sample; under 85% occur only once, and roughly 2.4% lies in the top ten. Input material: naive CD4+ and CD8+ T cells sorted from blood, pooled from several donors. The receptors originated from a pool of human donors in good health; the sample pools cells from several healthy donors.

The chain uses TRBV15 and TRBJ1-1; D gene unclear. The CDR3 contains 17 residues. V lost 1 base, J lost 4 bases, and 19 bases lay in between. CDR1 is LNHNV, CDR2 YYDKDF, per germline (reference sequence). The CDR3 sequence: CATSRGVLLPSFTEAFF. The CDR3 DNA is TGTGCCACCAGCAGAGGGGTTTTGCTCCCCTCATTCACTGAAGCTTTCTTT.

There are a few counts of this clonotype. Compared with germline, one end of the junction differs, possibly owing to a read error. V gene TRBV6-5 combines with J gene TRBJ1-2; 7 bases are a match to TRBD1. Germline-derived CDR1 and CDR2 are MNHEY and SVGAGI. The CDR3 loop spans 13 amino acids. CDR3 residues: CASSSGQNYGYTF. The CDR3 nucleotides are TGTGCCAGTAGTTCGGGACAGAACTATGGCTACACCTTC.

This rearrangement joins TRBV6-5 to TRBJ2-7; TRBD1 matches at 7 bases. With V trimmed by 5 bases and J by 4 bases, 5 bases remained unmatched. This CDR3 is built from 13 residues. CDR1 is MNHEY and CDR2 is SVGAGI in the germline V gene. Here the CDR3 DNA reads TGTGCCAGCAGTCCCGACAGGGATTACGAGCAGTACTTC. It yields the protein CASSPDRDYEQYF.

The rearrangement uses TRBV27 and TRBJ2-1, with D maybe TRBD2 (5 bases). V gave up 0 bases and J gave up 6 bases, with 6 bases separating them. The CDR3 covers 13 residues. Germline lookup yields CDR1 MNHEY and CDR2 SMNVEV (reference sequence). CDR3 coding DNA: TGTGCCAGCAGTTTATCGAGCGGCAATGAGCAGTTCTTC. It encodes CASSLSSGNEQFF.

This sequence joins TRBV29-1 and TRBJ2-7; no firm D call. Trimming removed 4 bases at V and 5 bases at J, with 6 bases between. This CDR3 region has 10 residues. CDR1 and CDR2 from the germline V gene are SQVTM and ANQGSEA. This CDR3 reads CSVAADEQYF. CDR3 DNA sequence: TGCAGCGTTGCCGCAGACGAGCAGTACTTC.

The chain uses TRBV19 and TRBJ2-3; D may correspond to TRBD1 or TRBD2 (5 bases each). The length of the CDR3 is 15 residues. Germline V lookup: CDR1 LNHDA, CDR2 SQIVND (reference sequence). With 5 bases removed from V and 4 bases from J, the gap between germline ends came to 16 bases. CDR3 coding DNA: TGTGCCAGTAGTCCGACGGGACCATGGGCAGATACGCAGTATTTT. Translating gives CASSPTGPWADTQYF.

J is TRBJ2-2 and V is TRBV5-5; D uncertain. Between the trimmed V and J ends, which lost 2 bases and 2 bases, there was a span of 10 bases. The CDR3 sequence is 15 residues long. CDR1 and CDR2 from the germline V gene are SGHKS and YYEKEE (reference sequence). Here the CDR3 reads CASSLWGSNTGELFF. The CDR3 bases are TGTGCCAGCAGCTTATGGGGTTCCAACACCGGGGAGCTGTTTTTT.

This clonotype was counted between two and nine times. The rearrangement uses TRBV20-1 and TRBJ2-3; 7 bases fit TRBD2. In germline, CDR1 is DFQATT, CDR2 SNEGSKA (reference sequence). This CDR3 has 13 amino acids. The J segment lost 9 bases and the V segment lost 6 bases, leaving 12 bases of the junction unmatched. The CDR3 loop reads CSAQDLAGGTQYF. The DNA for the CDR3 is TGCAGTGCCCAAGATCTGGCCGGGGGGACGCAGTATTTT.

V and J are TRBV12-3 or TRBV12-4 and TRBJ1-1; D is unresolved. This CDR3 has 13 amino acids. Trimming removed 3 bases from V and 1 base from J, with 6 bases in between. The CDR3 region is CASSFSENTEAFF. The CDR3 nucleotides read TGTGCCAGCAGTTTTAGTGAGAACACTGAAGCTTTCTTT.

This clonotype was counted only a few times. The chain combines TRBV29-1 with TRBJ1-2; D call uncertain. CDR3 size: 12 residues. V was pared by 4 bases and J by 3 bases, with 9 bases between. Per the germline V gene, CDR1 is SQVTM and CDR2 is ANQGSEA. CDR3 amino acids: CSVVRGYYGYTF. The CDR3 DNA is TGCAGCGTTGTTCGGGGATACTATGGCTACACCTTC.

V usage is TRBV29-1 and J usage is TRBJ2-2, with 7 bases lining up with TRBD1. Germline loops: CDR1 SQVTM, CDR2 ANQGSEA. This CDR3 has 14 residues. The trim removed 0 bases at V and 4 bases at J, leaving 2 bases unmatched. DNA for the CDR3: TGCAGCGTTGAAGAAGACAGGGCCACCGGGGAGCTGTTTTTT. Translated, it gives CSVEEDRATGELFF.

J is TRBJ2-7 and V is TRBV11-2; D ambiguous. This CDR3 spans 12 amino acids. V was clipped by 5 bases and J by 7 bases, with 12 bases between them. Germline V gene sequence: CDR1 SGHAT, CDR2 FQNNGV. In DNA form, the CDR3 reads TGTGCCAGCAGCCTTATCCGAGGAGAGCAGTACTTC. This encodes CASSLIRGEQYF. Complete variable domain (other parts from reference TRBV11-2 and TRBJ2-7): EAGVAQSPRYKIIEKRQSVAFWCNPISGHATLYWYQQILGQGPKLLIQFQNNGVVDDSQLPKDRFSAERLKGVDSTLKIQPAKLEDSAVYLCASSLIRGEQYFGPGTRLTVT.

This chain connects TRBV12-3 or TRBV12-4 to TRBJ2-7; the D gene is possibly TRBD2 (6 bases). V was clipped by 1 base and J by 7 bases, with 17 bases between them. CDR3 length: 15 amino acids. The CDR3 sequence is CASSLGAGKAGEQYF. CDR3 bases: TGTGCCAGCAGTTTAGGGGCGGGAAAGGCGGGGGAGCAGTACTTC.

This clonotype was counted a few times. The rearrangement links TRBV4-3 to TRBJ2-3, with D possibly being TRBD1 or TRBD2 (6 bases each). The CDR3 is 17 amino acids. The germline V and J ends were trimmed by 0 bases and 4 bases, with 17 bases remaining between them. In germline, CDR1 is LGHNA, CDR2 YSLEER. The CDR3 sequence: CASSQDPPRGESDTQYF. CDR3 coding DNA: TGCGCCAGCAGCCAAGATCCGCCAAGGGGGGAGTCAGATACGCAGTATTTT.

Only one count was recorded for this clonotype. This chain connects TRBV6-2 or TRBV6-3 to TRBJ2-7; D call uncertain. V was shortened by 3 bases and J by 6 bases, with 18 bases between the two germline ends. Per germline, CDR1 MNHEY and CDR2 SVGEGT. This CDR3 is built from 15 residues. CDR3 in amino acids: CASSYRGDSSTEQYF. The CDR3 region has the DNA TGTGCCAGCAGTTATCGCGGAGACTCATCCACCGAGCAGTACTTC.

This sequence joins TRBV29-1 and TRBJ2-4, with TRBD2 matching 11 bases. Unmatched junction bases numbered 3, after V lost 0 bases and J lost 8 bases. The CDR3 is 14 residues long. The germline CDR1 and CDR2 sequences are SQVTM and ANQGSEA. CDR3 in amino acids: CSVEDSGRGDIQYF. Written as DNA, the CDR3 is TGCAGCGTTGAAGATAGCGGGAGGGGAGACATTCAGTACTTC.

The rearrangement joins TRBV6-5 to TRBJ2-7; 10 bases match TRBD2. The germline gives CDR1 MNHEY, CDR2 SVGAGI. This CDR3 contains 15 residues. V shed 4 bases, J shed 4 bases, and the junction held 7 bases outside the gene matches. CDR3 bases: TGTGCCAGCAGTTCCCCGTCTAGCGGGAGTTACGAGCAGTACTTC. This translates into CASSSPSSGSYEQYF.